The 3 T cell receptor beta chains listed next were all sequenced from one sample in a study of T-cell memory formation after mild COVID-19. TCRdb reprocessed the 5' RACE reads with MiXCR, giving one entry per CDR3 protein. The profile covers more than 70,000 distinct CDR3 sequences, with 14% appearing a single time and 30% to 35% taken by the ten largest. Material: PBMCs or a T cell subset sorted from them (not recorded which). Receptors originate from an adult woman who had mild COVID-19 (a few samples of this study predate the infection). Cell type and time point are not known.

The gene calls are TRBV6-5 and TRBJ1-1; the D is unclear. This CDR3 has 15 amino acids. The germline V gene has CDR1 MNHEY and CDR2 SVGAGI. V lost 0 bases to trimming and J lost 7 bases, with 15 bases between them. CDR3 residues: CASSYSEGSGGEAFF. CDR3 DNA sequence: TGTGCCAGCAGTTACTCCGAAGGGTCCGGCGGTGAAGCTTTCTTT.

This clonotype came up many times. This chain connects TRBV4-1 to TRBJ2-2; 8 nucleotides align to TRBD2. The CDR3 runs 14 residues. Trimming removed 1 base from V and 9 bases from J; junction bases left unmatched: 4. Germline values: CDR1 MGHRA, CDR2 YSYEKL. CDR3 amino acids: CASSQVAGFRELFF. CDR3 DNA sequence: TGCGCCAGCAGCCAAGTAGCGGGGTTCCGGGAGCTGTTTTTT.

This chain connects TRBV14 to TRBJ2-5; D possibly corresponds to TRBD2 (6 bases). The germline V gene has CDR1 SGHDN and CDR2 FVKESK. The CDR3 spans 15 residues. Trimming took off 0 bases at V and 1 base at J, with 9 bases between the two ends. This chain's CDR3 is CASSQDGGSQETQYF. As DNA, the CDR3 is TGTGCCAGCAGCCAAGACGGGGGATCCCAAGAGACCCAGTACTTC.